The TCR beta chain described here comes from a study of control samples from healthy donors and cancer patients. Sequenced by immunoSEQ multiplex PCR; TCRdb stores in-frame clones only, minus some. The table has 100,000 to 150,000 clones, about 90% seen once. The sequencing input was blood. The receptor was isolated from a man aged 18 to 30 in good health.

CDR3 in DNA: TGTGCCACCAGCAGAGTGACGGGAGGGAGAGAGACCCAGTACTTC. Translation: CATSRVTGGRETQYF. This chain joins TRBV15 and TRBJ2-5, with TRBD2 matching 8 bases. This CDR3 has 15 residues. Germline V lookup: CDR1 LNHNV, CDR2 YYDKDF (reference sequence). Losses at the gene ends were 1 base for V and 4 bases for J; bases not matched to a gene: 5.